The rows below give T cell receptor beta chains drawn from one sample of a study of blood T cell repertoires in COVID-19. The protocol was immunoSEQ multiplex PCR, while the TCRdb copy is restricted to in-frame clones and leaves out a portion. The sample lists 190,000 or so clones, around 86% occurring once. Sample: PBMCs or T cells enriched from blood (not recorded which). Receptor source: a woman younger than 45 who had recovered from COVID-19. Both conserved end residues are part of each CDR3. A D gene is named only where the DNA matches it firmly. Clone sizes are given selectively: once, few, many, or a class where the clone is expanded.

TGTGCCAGCAGTTTAACGGGGGGGAGGCAGCCTAGAGGGAAGGGCTACGAGCAGTACTTC CASSLTGGRQPRGKGYEQYF TRBJ2-7 TRBD2 TRBV27 .
TGTGCCAGCAGCCTAGTAGCGGGAGCCCCAGATACGCAGTATTTT CASSLVAGAPDTQYF TRBJ2-3 TRBD2 TRBV3-1/TRBV3-2 once
TGCGCCAGCAGCTTGCAAACGCCCCTAAGAGTGGACACCATATATTTT CASSLQTPLRVDTIYF TRBJ1-3 . TRBV5-1 .
TGTGCCAGCAGCCAGGTCACTAGCACCAAAAACATTCAGTACTTC CASSQVTSTKNIQYF TRBJ2-4 . TRBV7-2 .
TGTGCCAGCAGTGAAGATGGAGCAGATACGCAGTATTTT CASSEDGADTQYF TRBJ2-3 . TRBV6-1 .
TGTGCCAGCAGTGAAGGGACAGGGGGATATAAGCAGTACTTC CASSEGTGGYKQYF TRBJ2-7 TRBD1 TRBV6-1 .
TGTGCCAGCAGCTTGACTTCCCGACTAACAGATACGCAGTATTTT CASSLTSRLTDTQYF TRBJ2-3 . TRBV7-3 .
TGTGCCAGCAGTCCCCGGGGACTAGCTACAGATACGCAGTATTTT CASSPRGLATDTQYF TRBJ2-3 TRBD2 TRBV6-5 .
TGTGCCAGCAGTGACGCGGGACAGGGGGGCAATGAGCAGTTCTTC CASSDAGQGGNEQFF TRBJ2-1 TRBD1 TRBV25-1 .
TGTGCCAGCGACAGGGGGTCTTCCGGTCGCACTGAAGCTTTCTTT CASDRGSSGRTEAFF TRBJ1-1 TRBD1 TRBV28 .
TGTGCCAGCAGCGACAGCGCTAGCTACGAGCAGTACTTC CASSDSASYEQYF TRBJ2-7 . TRBV12-3/TRBV12-4 .
TGTGCCAGCAGCTTCGGTAGTAGTAATGAAAAACTGTTTTTT CASSFGSSNEKLFF TRBJ1-4 . TRBV7-9 .
TGTGCCAGCAGTTTATCTCTTGGGGGCTTGGCGAACACTGAAGCTTTCTTT CASSLSLGGLANTEAFF TRBJ1-1 . TRBV28 .
TGCGCCAGCAGCCTGGACAGGCCGGCTGAAAAACTGTTTTTT CASSLDRPAEKLFF TRBJ1-4 TRBD1 TRBV5-1 .
TGTGCCAGCAGCGGGGGGAGGAGGGGTGAGACCCAGTACTTC CASSGGRRGETQYF TRBJ2-5 . TRBV3-1/TRBV3-2 .
TGTGCCAGCTCACCACCCCCGGGAGGGGAGGGTTCACCCCTCCACTTT CASSPPPGGEGSPLHF TRBJ1-6 . TRBV18 .
TGTGCCAGCAGTTTGGGACTACACTATATCAACACCGGGGAGCTGTTTTTT CASSLGLHYINTGELFF TRBJ2-2 TRBD2 TRBV27 few
TGTGCCAGCCAGAGGGACAGGGTGGGAAATACGCAGTATTTT CASQRDRVGNTQYF TRBJ2-3 TRBD1 TRBV6-5 once
TGCGCCAGCAGCCAAGTGGGTGGGCCCCCCTACGAGCAGTACTTC CASSQVGGPPYEQYF TRBJ2-7 . TRBV4-1 .
TGTGCCAGTAGTATTTCTGGAGGGGGCTTGACTCGGAACGAGCAGTACTTC CASSISGGGLTRNEQYF TRBJ2-7 . TRBV19 .
TGTGCCAGCAGCCCAGGGACTAGTGGTGGCAATGAGCAGTTCTTC CASSPGTSGGNEQFF TRBJ2-1 TRBD2 TRBV7-8 .
TGTGCCAGCAGTTTCGCTGGACTAGCGGGAAAGGAGGGCACAGATACGCAGTATTTT CASSFAGLAGKEGTDTQYF TRBJ2-3 TRBD2 TRBV28 .
TGTGCCAGCAGCCAAGACCGAATTCAGGGGCGGACTGAAGCTTTCTTT CASSQDRIQGRTEAFF TRBJ1-1 . TRBV3-1/TRBV3-2 .
TGCAGCGTTGCTCTCCACAGCCTTTATAATTCACCCCTCCACTTT CSVALHSLYNSPLHF TRBJ1-6 . TRBV29-1 .
TGCAGCGGGGGGGACAGCCGCCTTGGTGGCTACACCTTC CSGGDSRLGGYTF TRBJ1-2 TRBD1 TRBV29-1 .
TGCAGTGCTACCCTAATCTACGAGCAGTACTTC CSATLIYEQYF TRBJ2-7 . TRBV20-1 .
TGTGCCAGCAGCGTAGTAGCATCATCGGACACTGAAGCTTTCTTT CASSVVASSDTEAFF TRBJ1-1 . TRBV9 .
TGTGCCAGCAGATCAGGACAGGGTAGCTACGAGCAGTACTTC CASRSGQGSYEQYF TRBJ2-7 TRBD1 TRBV2 .
TGCGCCAGCAGCCTAGGACTAGCGGGAGTCCGGCAAGAGACCCAGTACTTC CASSLGLAGVRQETQYF TRBJ2-5 TRBD2 TRBV5-1 once
TGCGCCAGCAGTGAATACCTAGCGGGAGAGGACACGCAGTATTTT CASSEYLAGEDTQYF TRBJ2-3 TRBD2 TRBV10-1 .
TGTGCCAGCAGCCAAAATGCAGGCGAGGGAGAGACCCAGTACTTC CASSQNAGEGETQYF TRBJ2-5 . TRBV3-1/TRBV3-2 few
TGTGCCAGCAGCCTGGGACAGGGGGCGATTCGGCACACTGAAGCTTTCTTT CASSLGQGAIRHTEAFF TRBJ1-1 TRBD1 TRBV7-9 .
TGTGCCAGCGGAGAGGTCCCTGGCTACACCTTC CASGEVPGYTF TRBJ1-2 . TRBV7-9 .
TGTGCCAGCAGTAGACAGGGGGGGAATCAGCCCCAGCATTTT CASSRQGGNQPQHF TRBJ1-5 TRBD1 TRBV6-5 .
TGTGCCACCGCGGGGGGGGACAGGGGGCCCGGTGAAGCTTTCTTT CATAGGDRGPGEAFF TRBJ1-1 TRBD1 TRBV25-1 .
TGTGCCAGCAGCTACACAGGGGTTTTAGGGACGGCTGAAGCTTTCTTT CASSYTGVLGTAEAFF TRBJ1-1 TRBD1 TRBV7-9 .
TGTGCCAGCTCATTTACAGGGGGCGAAGGCTATGGCTACACCTTC CASSFTGGEGYGYTF TRBJ1-2 TRBD1 TRBV18 few
TGTGCCAGCAGCGCCGGGACTAGCGGGAGTTGGGAGACCCAGTACTTC CASSAGTSGSWETQYF TRBJ2-5 TRBD2 TRBV7-7 .
TGCGCCAGCAGCTTGGCCGCCGGGACAGGCTCCTACGAGCAGTACTTC CASSLAAGTGSYEQYF TRBJ2-7 TRBD1 TRBV5-1 few